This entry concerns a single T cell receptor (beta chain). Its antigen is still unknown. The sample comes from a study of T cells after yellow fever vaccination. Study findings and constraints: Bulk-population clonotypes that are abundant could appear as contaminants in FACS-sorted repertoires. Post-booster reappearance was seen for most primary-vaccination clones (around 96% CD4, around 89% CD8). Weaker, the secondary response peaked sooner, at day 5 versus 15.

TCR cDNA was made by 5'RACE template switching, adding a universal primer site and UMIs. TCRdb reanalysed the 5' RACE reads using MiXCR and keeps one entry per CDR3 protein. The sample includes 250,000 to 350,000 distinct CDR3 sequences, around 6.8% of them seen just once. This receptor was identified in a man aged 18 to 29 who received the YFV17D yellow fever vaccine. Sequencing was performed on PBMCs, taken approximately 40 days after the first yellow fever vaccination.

The CDR3, as DNA: TGTGCCAGCAAGTGGTCTGGGGCCAACGTCCTGACTTTC. Its protein is CASKWSGANVLTF. The rearrangement uses TRBV7-2 and TRBJ2-6; no clear D. The CDR3 runs 13 residues. CDR1 SGHTA and CDR2 FQGNSA come from the germline V gene. V was clipped by 7 bases and J by 1 base, with 5 bases between them.